The rows below give T cell receptor beta chains drawn from one sample of a study of response to subunit inactivated influenza vaccine. One entry per CDR3 protein results from TCRdb running MiXCR on the RT-PCR reads. The sample gives about 580,000 distinct CDR3 sequences, about 14% of which show up once; roughly 10% is in the top ten. This material consisted of PBMCs from blood, taken roughly 13 days after vaccination. These receptors were collected from a man aged 50 to 60 who received an inactivated influenza vaccine. Each CDR3 is given with its conserved first and last residue. A D gene is named only where the DNA matches it firmly. Size tells how often a clone was seen (once, few, many) or the class of an expanded clone, and some rows leave it out.

clone_size: .
d_call: .
v_call: TRBV7-8
cdr3_length: 15
j_call: TRBJ1-5
cdr3_aa: CASSLGASANQPQHF
cdr3_nt: TGTGCCAGCAGCTTGGGGGCAAGCGCAAATCAGCCCCAGCATTTT

clone_size: .
d_call: TRBD1
v_call: TRBV10-3
cdr3_length: 15
j_call: TRBJ2-4
cdr3_aa: CAIRADRGAKNIQYF
cdr3_nt: TGTGCCATCAGAGCTGACAGGGGAGCCAAAAACATTCAGTACTTC

clone_size: few
d_call: TRBD1
v_call: TRBV12-3/TRBV12-4
cdr3_length: 13
j_call: TRBJ1-1
cdr3_aa: CASSLVRGLEAFF
cdr3_nt: TGTGCCAGCAGTTTAGTTAGGGGGCTGGAAGCTTTCTTT

clone_size: .
d_call: .
v_call: TRBV29-1
cdr3_length: 13
j_call: TRBJ2-5
cdr3_aa: CSVEFGGQETQYF
cdr3_nt: TGCAGCGTTGAATTTGGGGGCCAAGAGACCCAGTACTTC

clone_size: few
d_call: .
v_call: TRBV21-1
cdr3_length: 13
j_call: TRBJ1-6
cdr3_aa: CASSHHYNSPLHF
cdr3_nt: TGTGCCAGCAGCCACCATTATAATTCACCCCTCCACTTT

clone_size: .
d_call: .
v_call: TRBV11-3
cdr3_length: 13
j_call: TRBJ2-7
cdr3_aa: CASSPASTYEQYF
cdr3_nt: TGTGCCAGCAGCCCGGCATCAACATACGAGCAGTACTTC

clone_size: .
d_call: TRBD1
v_call: TRBV27
cdr3_length: 15
j_call: TRBJ2-7
cdr3_aa: CASSLSGTVYGEQYF
cdr3_nt: TGTGCCAGCAGTTTATCTGGGACAGTCTATGGCGAGCAGTACTTC

clone_size: .
d_call: .
v_call: TRBV5-1
cdr3_length: 16
j_call: TRBJ2-3
cdr3_aa: CASSLDGEPSTDTQYF
cdr3_nt: TGCGCCAGCAGCTTGGATGGGGAACCTAGCACAGATACGCAGTATTTT

clone_size: many
d_call: TRBD2
v_call: TRBV4-3
cdr3_length: 17
j_call: TRBJ2-1
cdr3_aa: CASSQDRASGRGNEQFF
cdr3_nt: TGCGCCAGCAGCCAAGATCGAGCTAGCGGGAGGGGTAATGAGCAGTTCTTC

clone_size: few
d_call: TRBD2
v_call: TRBV10-3
cdr3_length: 18
j_call: TRBJ2-1
cdr3_aa: CAISDPGLAGGRYNEQFF
cdr3_nt: TGTGCCATCAGTGACCCGGGACTAGCGGGAGGGCGGTACAATGAGCAGTTCTTC

clone_size: many
d_call: .
v_call: TRBV5-1
cdr3_length: 15
j_call: TRBJ2-3
cdr3_aa: CASSLVGGTTDTQYF
cdr3_nt: TGCGCCAGCAGCTTGGTGGGTGGGACCACAGATACGCAGTATTTT

clone_size: .
d_call: .
v_call: TRBV20-1
cdr3_length: 14
j_call: TRBJ2-1
cdr3_aa: CSALDGLRYNEQFF
cdr3_nt: TGCAGTGCGTTGGACGGCCTACGCTACAATGAGCAGTTCTTC

clone_size: few
d_call: .
v_call: TRBV12-3/TRBV12-4
cdr3_length: 14
j_call: TRBJ1-6
cdr3_aa: CASSSRQGNSPLHF
cdr3_nt: TGTGCCAGCAGTAGTAGGCAGGGGAATTCACCCCTCCACTTT

clone_size: few
d_call: TRBD2
v_call: TRBV3-1
cdr3_length: 16
j_call: TRBJ2-7
cdr3_aa: CASSQTSGGRTYEQYF
cdr3_nt: TGTGCCAGCAGCCAGACTAGCGGGGGTCGTACCTACGAGCAGTACTTC

clone_size: .
d_call: .
v_call: TRBV4-3
cdr3_length: 15
j_call: TRBJ2-2
cdr3_aa: CASSQDLFRAGVEIF
cdr3_nt: TGCGCCAGCAGCCAAGATCTTTTCAGGGCTGGGGTTGAGATTTTT

clone_size: .
d_call: .
v_call: TRBV7-2
cdr3_length: 15
j_call: TRBJ2-5
cdr3_aa: CASSLAVGGGETQYF
cdr3_nt: TGTGCCAGCAGCTTAGCTGTGGGAGGGGGGGAGACCCAGTACTTC

clone_size: few
d_call: .
v_call: TRBV2
cdr3_length: 13
j_call: TRBJ1-2
cdr3_aa: CASLSGTWDGYTF
cdr3_nt: TGTGCCAGTCTCTCCGGGACTTGGGATGGCTACACCTTC

clone_size: few
d_call: TRBD2
v_call: TRBV4-3
cdr3_length: 14
j_call: TRBJ2-7
cdr3_aa: CASSQDRAGVEQYF
cdr3_nt: TGCGCCAGCAGCCAAGATAGAGCGGGGGTCGAGCAGTACTTC

clone_size: .
d_call: .
v_call: TRBV7-8
cdr3_length: 15
j_call: TRBJ1-3
cdr3_aa: CASSPIRDAGNTIYF
cdr3_nt: TGTGCCAGCAGCCCAATAAGGGATGCCGGAAACACCATATATTTT

clone_size: .
d_call: TRBD1
v_call: TRBV27
cdr3_length: 16
j_call: TRBJ2-7
cdr3_aa: CASSTHPGTGGAEQYF
cdr3_nt: TGTGCCAGCAGTACACACCCCGGGACAGGGGGCGCCGAGCAGTACTTC

clone_size: .
d_call: .
v_call: TRBV12-1
cdr3_length: 13
j_call: TRBJ2-1
cdr3_aa: CASSFARIDEQFF
cdr3_nt: TGTGCCAGCAGCTTTGCGCGGATTGATGAGCAGTTCTTC

clone_size: few
d_call: .
v_call: TRBV6-2/TRBV6-3
cdr3_length: 12
j_call: TRBJ1-2
cdr3_aa: CASSSTGYGYTF
cdr3_nt: TGTGCCAGCAGTTCGACAGGCTATGGCTACACCTTC

clone_size: many
d_call: TRBD2
v_call: TRBV4-2
cdr3_length: 17
j_call: TRBJ2-5
cdr3_aa: CASSQESSGALMETQYF
cdr3_nt: TGTGCCAGCAGCCAAGAGTCTAGCGGGGCACTGATGGAGACCCAGTACTTC

clone_size: few
d_call: .
v_call: TRBV9
cdr3_length: 15
j_call: TRBJ2-1
cdr3_aa: CASSPHEETYNEQFF
cdr3_nt: TGTGCCAGCAGCCCCCACGAGGAAACCTACAATGAGCAGTTCTTC

clone_size: few
d_call: .
v_call: TRBV5-1
cdr3_length: 14
j_call: TRBJ2-7
cdr3_aa: CASSLWGQNNEQYF
cdr3_nt: TGCGCCAGCAGCTTGTGGGGGCAGAACAACGAGCAGTACTTC

clone_size: .
d_call: .
v_call: TRBV6-5
cdr3_length: 14
j_call: TRBJ1-1
cdr3_aa: CASSYYGGNTEAFF
cdr3_nt: TGTGCCAGCAGTTACTATGGGGGGAACACTGAAGCTTTCTTT

clone_size: .
d_call: TRBD1
v_call: TRBV5-1
cdr3_length: 16
j_call: TRBJ1-3
cdr3_aa: CASSLAGQNSGNTIYF
cdr3_nt: TGCGCCAGCAGCTTGGCGGGACAGAACTCTGGAAACACCATATATTTT

clone_size: few
d_call: .
v_call: TRBV2
cdr3_length: 13
j_call: TRBJ2-7
cdr3_aa: CASRWQGAYEQYF
cdr3_nt: TGTGCCAGCAGATGGCAGGGCGCATACGAGCAGTACTTC

clone_size: few
d_call: TRBD2
v_call: TRBV28
cdr3_length: 14
j_call: TRBJ2-7
cdr3_aa: CASRGRGQIYEQYF
cdr3_nt: TGTGCCAGCAGGGGGAGGGGTCAGATCTACGAGCAGTACTTC

clone_size: .
d_call: .
v_call: TRBV7-9
cdr3_length: 14
j_call: TRBJ1-1
cdr3_aa: CASSFIRGYTEAFF
cdr3_nt: TGTGCCAGCAGCTTCATTCGGGGTTACACTGAAGCTTTCTTT

clone_size: few
d_call: .
v_call: TRBV5-1
cdr3_length: 18
j_call: TRBJ1-4
cdr3_aa: CASSPVGAGMATNEKLFF
cdr3_nt: TGCGCCAGCAGCCCGGTCGGGGCAGGGATGGCAACTAATGAAAAACTGTTTTTT

clone_size: few
d_call: .
v_call: TRBV2
cdr3_length: 15
j_call: TRBJ1-5
cdr3_aa: CASSASRDSNQPQHF
cdr3_nt: TGTGCCAGCAGTGCATCCAGGGATTCAAATCAGCCCCAGCATTTT